One TCR beta chain is described in this entry. The antigen remains undetermined. One junction end disagrees with the germline gene, perhaps due to a read error. These data belong to a study of cytomegalovirus exposure and HLA in healthy donors. Study results and limitations: The later analysis indicated that the majority of CMV-associated TCR beta chains appeared HLA-restricted. Rare TCR sequences dominated, though some public TCRs recurred in many donors.

Primers included in the PCR were 60 Vbeta and 13 Jbeta primers. The table came from immunoSEQ multiplex PCR; TCRdb's copy has only in-frame clones and leaves some out. Of 130,000 or so clones in the sample, about 70% were seen once. Per the germline V gene, CDR1 is MDHEN and CDR2 is SYDVKM. The CDR3 totals 13 residues. Sequencing was carried out using PBMCs. The receptor was isolated from a male donor in good health and CMV-seronegative. The V and J genes are TRBV28 and TRBJ2-7, with 8 bases that match TRBD1. The CDR3 region has the DNA TGTGCCAGCAGTTCACGGCAGGGGGCCCCGGGGCGATTC. The encoded protein is CASSSRQGAPGRF.